Sequencing of this TCR beta chain was carried out in a study of control samples from healthy donors and cancer patients. This clone showed up just a few times. CDR3 size: 15 residues. V lost 7 bases, J lost 4 bases, and 17 bases lay in between. Per germline, CDR1 MNHEY and CDR2 SVGAGI. Libraries were prepared by immunoSEQ multiplex PCR; TCRdb keeps only in-frame clonotypes and omits some of them. The sample contains 95,000 to 130,000 clones, 93% of which appear only once. This TCR came from a man aged 30 to 45 in good health. Material for sequencing was blood. This chain connects TRBV6-5 to TRBJ1-5; D is ambiguous. CDR3 coding DNA: TGTGCCAGCAACCTTGACCGGTCCGATAATCAGCCCCAGCATTTT. Translated, it gives CASNLDRSDNQPQHF.